Presented here are 27 T cell receptor beta chains from one specimen sequenced in a study of neurological immune-mediated disorders. A single record per CDR3 protein comes from TCRdb applying MiXCR to the 5' RACE reads. The sample includes roughly 40,000 distinct CDR3 sequences, 2.5% of them seen just once. Specimen: PBMCs. These TCRs come from a man aged 50 to 59 with multiple sclerosis.

This clonotype has ten or more counts. The chain joins TRBV5-6 to TRBJ1-2; D is unresolved. CDR3 length: 13 residues. CDR1 is SGHDT and CDR2 is YYEEEE in the germline V gene. Trimming stripped 0 bases from V and 5 bases from J, with 8 bases between. CDR3 bases: TGTGCCAGCAGCTTGGAACGGCCTTATGGCTACACCTTC. Its protein is CASSLERPYGYTF.

This clonotype has ten or more counts. The chain couples TRBV5-1 to TRBJ2-1, with a tentative D call TRBD2 (6 bases). Deletions cut 1 base from V and 0 bases from J, with 11 bases between. The CDR3 covers 16 residues. Looked up from germline, CDR1 is SGHRS and CDR2 is YFSETQ. The CDR3 sequence: CASSLWAGSSYNEQFF. The CDR3 nucleotides are TGCGCCAGCAGCTTGTGGGCGGGGAGCTCCTACAATGAGCAGTTCTTC.

This clonotype was observed at least ten times. This rearrangement joins TRBV7-9 to TRBJ2-7; TRBD1 matches 7 bases. Germline V gives CDR1 SEHNR, CDR2 FQNEAQ (reference sequence). This CDR3 is built from 13 residues. Trimming at V came to 5 bases and at J to 2 bases, leaving 3 bases not matched to a gene. This CDR3 is CASSPDRTYEQYF. The CDR3, as DNA: TGTGCCAGCAGCCCGGACAGGACCTACGAGCAGTACTTC.

The chain combines TRBV6-5 with TRBJ1-5; TRBD1 might be the D (5 bases). This CDR3 spans 14 amino acids. Trimming removed 6 bases from V and 4 bases from J, with 13 bases in between. The germline gives CDR1 MNHEY, CDR2 SVGAGI. The CDR3 protein is CASSMGPTNQPQHF. The CDR3 DNA follows: TGTGCCAGCAGCATGGGACCAACAAATCAGCCCCAGCATTTT.

This clonotype was detected ten times or more. This chain connects TRBV5-1 to TRBJ2-7; 10 bases agree with TRBD1. Per the germline V gene, CDR1 is SGHRS and CDR2 is YFSETQ. The CDR3 has 14 residues. V trimming: 3 bases; J trimming: 2 bases; junction bases outside the gene matches: 2. This CDR3 reads CASSYGTGAYEQYF. CDR3 bases: TGCGCCAGCAGCTATGGGACAGGGGCCTACGAGCAGTACTTC.

The sample holds many counts of this clonotype. The chain links TRBV20-1 to TRBJ1-1, with D possibly being TRBD1 (6 bases). With 6 bases removed from V and 1 base from J, the gap between germline ends came to 15 bases. The CDR3 is made up of 14 amino acids. The germline CDR1 and CDR2 sequences are DFQATT and SNEGSKA (reference sequence). The CDR3 sequence is CSANKGGRNTEAFF. CDR3 DNA: TGCAGTGCAAACAAAGGGGGTAGGAACACTGAAGCTTTCTTT.

This clonotype was picked up many times. The J gene is TRBJ1-1, the V gene TRBV9, with no clear D. V lost 0 bases and J 5 bases, leaving 11 bases between the germline ends. Germline CDR1 reads SGDLS; CDR2 reads YYNGEE. The CDR3 runs to 14 residues. The CDR3 spells CASSVVSVSTEAFF. The CDR3 nucleotides are TGTGCCAGCAGCGTAGTTTCCGTCTCAACTGAAGCTTTCTTT.

V gene TRBV7-9 combines with J gene TRBJ2-7; TRBD2 aligns across 8 bases. The CDR3 is 15 amino acids. CDR1 SEHNR and CDR2 FQNEAQ come from the germline V gene (reference sequence). V lost 5 bases to trimming and J lost 5 bases; unmatched junction nucleotides: 11. The CDR3 DNA sequence: TGTGCCAGCAGCCCGCCGGGAGGGCGAGCCAACGAGCAGTACTTC. It is translated as CASSPPGGRANEQYF. Together with reference TRBV7-9 and TRBJ2-7, the CDR3 gives the full variable domain: DTGVSQNPRHKITKRGQNVTFRCDPISEHNRLYWYRQTLGQGPEFLTYFQNEAQLEKSRLLSDRFSAERPKGSFSTLEIQRTEQGDSAMYLCASSPPGGRANEQYFGPGTRLTVT.

The sample holds many counts of this clonotype. The chain recombines TRBV9 with TRBJ1-2; TRBD1 agrees at 10 bases. The CDR3 is 15 residues long. Germline assignment: CDR1 SGDLS and CDR2 YYNGEE. Trimming took 4 bases from V and 4 from J; bases not matched to a gene: 7. Here the CDR3 DNA reads TGTGCCAGCAGCTCCTCGGACAGGGGGGTCTATGGCTACACCTTC. This encodes CASSSSDRGVYGYTF. Filled out from reference TRBV9 and TRBJ1-2, the complete variable domain reads DSGVTQTPKHLITATGQRVTLRCSPRSGDLSVYWYQQSLDQGLQFLIQYYNGEERAKGNILERFSAQQFPDLHSELNLSSLELGDSALYFCASSSSDRGVYGYTFGSGTRLTVV.

This clonotype was picked up many times. V and J are TRBV25-1 and TRBJ1-2; unclear D gene. The V and J ends lost 0 bases and 13 bases respectively, with 21 bases between them. Germline CDR1 and CDR2: MGHDK and SYGVNS. The CDR3 contains 15 residues. CDR3 sequence (DNA): TGTGCCAGCAGTGAATACTTCGAGTCCCCCGGTGGATTCACCTTC. Translated, it gives CASSEYFESPGGFTF.

This clonotype appeared many times. V usage is TRBV3-1 and J usage is TRBJ1-2; 7 nucleotides agree with TRBD1. V dropped 2 bases and J dropped 4; count of bases not matched to a gene: 4. Germline V gene data show CDR1 as LGHDT and CDR2 as YNNKEL (reference sequence). The CDR3 is 14 residues long. The CDR3 nucleotides are TGTGCCAGCAGCCAATACACAGGGGTCTATGGCTACACCTTC. Its translation is CASSQYTGVYGYTF.

This clonotype was seen many times. The chain recombines TRBV5-6 with TRBJ2-7; 7 nucleotides match TRBD2. The germline V gene has CDR1 SGHDT and CDR2 YYEEEE. This CDR3 is built from 13 residues. The J segment lost 8 bases and the V segment lost 0 bases, leaving 5 bases of the junction unmatched. CDR3 in DNA: TGTGCCAGCAGCTTGGAAGGCGGGGGAAAGCAGTACTTC. This translates into CASSLEGGGKQYF.

This clonotype came up many times. The chain uses TRBV5-1 and TRBJ2-2; D unresolved. The germline V and J ends were trimmed by 3 bases and 5 bases, with 11 bases remaining between them. CDR3 length: 14 amino acids. From germline, CDR1 is SGHRS and CDR2 YFSETQ. The CDR3 sequence: CASSYGGTTGELFF. CDR3 bases: TGCGCCAGCAGCTATGGCGGCACAACCGGGGAGCTGTTTTTT.

The sample holds many counts of this clonotype. The chain has TRBV3-1 and TRBJ1-4, with D unresolved. The CDR3 loop spans 13 amino acids. CDR1 and CDR2 from the germline V gene are LGHDT and YNNKEL (reference sequence). Deletions cut 4 bases from V and 8 bases from J, with 11 bases between. The CDR3 bases are TGTGCCAGCAGCCCTTTTCAGTTCGAAAAACTGTTTTTT. Protein sequence: CASSPFQFEKLFF.

This clonotype was found many times. The genes are TRBV29-1 and TRBJ1-2, with 10 nucleotides matching TRBD1. Trimming removed 6 bases from V and 8 bases from J; junction bases left unmatched: 6. The CDR3 covers 12 residues. CDR1 SQVTM and CDR2 ANQGSEA come from the germline V gene. This CDR3 reads CSVGQGTKGYTF. In nucleotides, the CDR3 is TGCAGCGTGGGACAGGGGACGAAGGGCTACACCTTC.

J is TRBJ2-1 and V is TRBV18, with D maybe TRBD2 (7 bases). The germline V and J ends were trimmed by 6 bases and 7 bases, with 16 bases remaining between them. The CDR3 length is 14 residues. Looked up from germline, CDR1 is KGHSH and CDR2 is LQKENI. CDR3 in amino acids: CASSTGGEGNEQFF. The CDR3, as DNA: TGTGCCAGCTCGACGGGGGGCGAGGGGAATGAGCAGTTCTTC.

Many counts were recorded for this clonotype. The chain has TRBV7-3 and TRBJ2-1; D is ambiguous. The CDR3 has 16 residues. The V gene's germline CDR1 is SGHTA and CDR2 FQGTGA. V lost 5 bases and J lost 3, with 17 bases in between. The chain's CDR3 is CASSRASTPFYNEQFF. For the CDR3, the DNA is TGTGCCAGCAGCCGGGCGAGTACACCCTTCTACAATGAGCAGTTCTTC.

The table lists this clonotype with many counts. The CDR3 spells CASSRTAGGSYEQYF. Written as DNA, the CDR3 is TGCGCCAGCAGCCGGACCGCAGGGGGGTCCTACGAGCAGTACTTC. J is TRBJ2-7 and V is TRBV5-1, with D tentatively TRBD1 (7 bases). Trimming cost V 4 bases and J 1 base, with 15 bases left between them. The CDR3 is 15 residues long. Germline V gene lookup returns CDR1 SGHRS and CDR2 YFSETQ.

In this sample, this clonotype turned up many times. The DNA of the CDR3 is TGTGCCATCAGTGTGGAGGGGACTGAGCAGTTCTTC. Residues: CAISVEGTEQFF. The V call is TRBV10-3, the J call TRBJ2-1, with D possibly being TRBD2 (6 bases). Germline assignment: CDR1 ENHRY and CDR2 SYGVKD. The length of the CDR3 is 12 residues. Trimming shortened V by 4 bases and J by 9 bases, and 10 bases separated the two germline ends.

This clonotype was seen many times. The chain is built from TRBV10-3 and TRBJ1-1, with D unresolved. V was pared by 8 bases and J by 8 bases, with 12 bases between. Germline-derived CDR1 and CDR2 are ENHRY and SYGVKD. The CDR3 contains 11 residues. CDR3 coding DNA: TGTGCCATCTCTGAGACGGGGGAAGCTTTCTTT. This sequence encodes CAISETGEAFF.

This clonotype was seen many times. The rearrangement joins TRBV5-1 to TRBJ1-6; D unclear. The germline V gene has CDR1 SGHRS and CDR2 YFSETQ. This CDR3 is built from 12 residues. The V gene lost 5 bases and the J gene lost 9 bases, with 9 bases spanning the gap. DNA of the CDR3: TGCGCCAGCAGATGGGGAGGTTCACCCCTCCACTTT. Translating it yields CASRWGGSPLHF.

This clonotype came up many times. The chain has TRBV7-2 and TRBJ2-1; 13 nucleotides agree with TRBD2. Germline assignment: CDR1 SGHTA and CDR2 FQGNSA. The CDR3 is made up of 15 amino acids. Unmatched junction bases numbered 3, after V lost 3 bases and J lost 7 bases. The DNA of the CDR3 is TGTGCCAGCAGCTTCACTAGCGGGGGGGCAAATGAGCAGTTCTTC. Translated, it gives CASSFTSGGANEQFF. The full variable domain, its missing parts supplied by reference TRBV7-2 and TRBJ2-1, is GAGVSQSPSNKVTEKGKDVELRCDPISGHTALYWYRQSLGQGLEFLIYFQGNSAPDKSGLPSDRFSAERTGGSVSTLTIQRTQQEDSAVYLCASSFTSGGANEQFFGPGTRLTVL.

Many counts were recorded for this clonotype. This rearrangement joins TRBV28 to TRBJ2-5, with 8 positions matching TRBD1. The J segment lost 9 bases and the V segment lost 8 bases, leaving 2 bases of the junction unmatched. CDR3 size: 10 residues. Germline V CDR1 and CDR2: MDHEN, SYDVKM. The CDR3 here is CASGDRPQYF. The CDR3 bases are TGTGCCAGCGGGGACAGGCCCCAGTACTTC.

As regards this clonotype: This may stem from a read error, because a much larger clone lies one nucleotide away. The chain joins TRBV4-1 to TRBJ1-5; D not certain. Germline assignment: CDR1 MGHRA and CDR2 YSYEKL. Trimming took off 6 bases at V and 7 bases at J, with 13 bases between the two ends. CDR3 length: 13 amino acids. CDR3: CASSFKGGQPQHF. CDR3 in DNA: TGCGCCAGCAGTTTCAAGGGTGGGCAGCCCCAGCATTTT.

To note about this clonotype: As the CDR3 is not closed by the conserved phenylalanine or tryptophan, this likely results from a read error. The chain couples TRBV6-1 to TRBJ1-2; TRBD1 agrees at 7 bases. There are 13 residues in the CDR3. The germline CDR1 and CDR2 sequences are MNHNS and SASEGT. The trim removed 6 bases at V and 3 bases at J, leaving 4 bases unmatched. The CDR3 spells CASRVGQDYGYTN. Here the CDR3 DNA reads TGTGCCAGCAGGGTCGGACAGGACTATGGCTACACCAAC.

This clonotype was detected many times. The genes are TRBV28 and TRBJ1-6; 9 positions agree with TRBD1. The trim removed 5 bases at V and 9 bases at J, leaving 5 bases unmatched. Germline V gene lookup returns CDR1 MDHEN and CDR2 SYDVKM. The length of the CDR3 is 14 residues. The CDR3 is CASSTGGLGSPLHF. CDR3 bases: TGTGCCAGCAGTACAGGGGGCCTAGGTTCACCCCTCCACTTT.

In this sample, this clonotype turned up many times. The chain has TRBV5-5 and TRBJ2-1; D remains ambiguous. The CDR3 sequence is 14 residues long. V lost 2 bases, J lost 6 bases, and 12 bases lay in between. Germline-derived CDR1 and CDR2 are SGHKS and YYEKEE (reference sequence). The CDR3, as DNA: TGTGCCAGCAGCTTAGGATGGGGTAGCAATGAGCAGTTCTTC. This translates into CASSLGWGSNEQFF.